The source of this T cell receptor beta chain is a study of blood T cell repertoires in COVID-19 (dated by TCRdb to 2020 to 2022). The study in broad terms: The collaborator samples originated in the United States, Italy and Spain and spanned the acute and convalescent phases of COVID-19. The prospective study material was composed of cDNA or gDNA derived from T cells, B-cell-depleted T cells, or PBMCs. The dataset comprised deeply sampled blood TCRbeta repertoires from subjects exposed to, actively infected with, or recovered from COVID-19. A freely available public database, intended as a resource for researchers studying the immune response to SARS-CoV-2, is where the repertoires were released. Samples were obtained from the ongoing ImmuneRACE study (first 160 participants) and from 1,254 subjects provided by 6 global collaborators. A de-identified subject ID, COVID-19 status, age in years and sex were almost always included in the sample metadata. Where HLA class I and class II types were available, the types were taken from metadata supplied by the sample provider, not from assay-based typing.

TCRbeta CDR3 regions were amplified from genomic DNA by means of the immunoSEQ Assay, a bias-controlled multiplex PCR. Per the source publication's procedure: Nucleated cell counts per sample were estimated from amplification of reference gene primers within the assay. To quantify the absolute abundance of each unique TCRbeta CDR3 rearrangement, sequence reads were collapsed and filtered. For each sample, productive Simpson clonality was calculated as the square root of Simpson's diversity index across productive rearrangements. TCRdb took this table from immuneACCESS and kept in-frame rearrangements with V and J called. Such tables lack part of the clones; where checked against another copy, unresolved V genes explain under half of the gap, and the rest is unexplained. D and trimming come from the DNA, and the V and J calls and clone size come from that table. Counted in this sample were 140,000 to 150,000 clones; under 85% of them appeared once. Approximately 8% of the sample is taken by the ten largest.

The full study reports these points: Clinical and demographic metadata were provided uncurated, with the amount varying by source and participant.

Each collaborating institution followed its own protocols to collect whole blood in K2EDTA tubes. For TCRbeta analysis, collaborators shipped samples as frozen whole blood, isolated PBMCs, or DNA extracted from either of those sample types. This clone appeared once. Which antigen it targets is not known. No much larger clone exists at a distance of one base, and base qualities are not known. Via the germline V gene, CDR1 is SGHTA and CDR2 FQGTGA. Germline trimming amounts to 4 bases on V and 2 bases on J, with 6 as the count of junction bases outside the gene matches. The CDR3 measures 16 amino acids from cysteine to phenylalanine. Just CDR3 DNA is preserved here, 48 bases in frame from base 1.

The origin of this receptor is a man aged 50 or older with active or convalescent COVID-19. The chain is made from TRBV7-3 and TRBJ2-3; the junction holds 10 bases that match TRBD2. The sequenced sample was peripheral blood. The nucleotide sequence is given as TGTGCCAGCAGCTCGGCCGGGACTAGCGTCACAGATACGCAGTATTTT. Translated, it gives CASSSAGTSVTDTQYF.